What follows is one T cell receptor (beta chain) and its context. What it binds is unknown. The entry originates in a study of cytomegalovirus exposure and HLA in healthy donors. CDR3 length: 16 amino acids. Study-level points and caveats: Accurate prediction of HLA-A and HLA-B alleles (for most subjects) was reportedly achieved from TCR beta sequences.

PCR amplification relied on 60 Vbeta primers (plus 13 Jbeta primers). Profiled with immunoSEQ multiplex PCR; TCRdb holds only in-frame clones, not every one. The repertoire holds approximately 140,000 clones, with approximately 65% as singletons. This chain connects TRBV7-5 to TRBJ1-2; the table's D call TRBD1 went unverified against the DNA. TRBV7-5 is classified as a pseudogene. This clonotype was sampled from a woman aged 55-70 years in good health and CMV-seronegative. The sequenced sample consisted of PBMCs. The CDR3 sequence is CVRSPRDSSTNYGYTF. The CDR3 DNA is TGTGTCAGAAGCCCAAGGGACAGTTCGACTAACTATGGCTACACCTTC.